This TCR beta chain stems from a study of blood T cell repertoires in COVID-19. For the study at large: Nucleic acid was either cDNA or gDNA, and it came from T cells, B-cell-depleted T cells, or PBMCs.

Authors' processing steps: The authors estimated nucleated cell counts from reference gene primer amplification. Profiled with immunoSEQ multiplex PCR; TCRdb holds only in-frame clones, not every one. Clone size and V and J calls were adopted from that table, with D and trimming inferred from the DNA. The sample contains 100,000 to 150,000 clones, roughly 90% of which appear only once. A single count supports this clone. The CDR3 runs 17 residues. Germline trimming cut 5 bases from V and 0 bases from J; bases unmatched to any gene: 6. Germline V CDR1 and CDR2: SEHNR, FQNEAQ (reference sequence). This rearrangement joins TRBV7-9 to TRBJ2-2, with 10 bases that match TRBD1. This sequence was found in a man between 50 and 59 years old with active or convalescent COVID-19. Specimen: peripheral blood. CDR3 region: CASSITGTGANTGELFF. In DNA, the CDR3 is TGTGCCAGCAGCATTACCGGGACAGGGGCGAACACCGGGGAGCTGTTTTTT.